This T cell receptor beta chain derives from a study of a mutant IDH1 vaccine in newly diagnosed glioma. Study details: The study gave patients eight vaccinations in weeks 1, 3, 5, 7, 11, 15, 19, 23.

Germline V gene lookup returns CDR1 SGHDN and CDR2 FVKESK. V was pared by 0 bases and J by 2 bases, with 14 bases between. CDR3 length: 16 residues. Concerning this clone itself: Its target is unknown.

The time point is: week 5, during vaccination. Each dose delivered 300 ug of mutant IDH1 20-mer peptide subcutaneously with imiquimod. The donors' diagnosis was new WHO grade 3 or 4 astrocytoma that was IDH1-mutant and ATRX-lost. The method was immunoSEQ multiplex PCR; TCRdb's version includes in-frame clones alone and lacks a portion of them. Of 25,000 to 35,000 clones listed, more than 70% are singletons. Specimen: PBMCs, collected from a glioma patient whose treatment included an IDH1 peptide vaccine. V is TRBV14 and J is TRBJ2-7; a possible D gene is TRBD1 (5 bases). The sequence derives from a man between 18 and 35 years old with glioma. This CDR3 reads CASSQDLSARAYEQYF. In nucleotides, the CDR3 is TGTGCCAGCAGCCAAGACCTATCGGCCAGGGCCTACGAGCAGTACTTC.